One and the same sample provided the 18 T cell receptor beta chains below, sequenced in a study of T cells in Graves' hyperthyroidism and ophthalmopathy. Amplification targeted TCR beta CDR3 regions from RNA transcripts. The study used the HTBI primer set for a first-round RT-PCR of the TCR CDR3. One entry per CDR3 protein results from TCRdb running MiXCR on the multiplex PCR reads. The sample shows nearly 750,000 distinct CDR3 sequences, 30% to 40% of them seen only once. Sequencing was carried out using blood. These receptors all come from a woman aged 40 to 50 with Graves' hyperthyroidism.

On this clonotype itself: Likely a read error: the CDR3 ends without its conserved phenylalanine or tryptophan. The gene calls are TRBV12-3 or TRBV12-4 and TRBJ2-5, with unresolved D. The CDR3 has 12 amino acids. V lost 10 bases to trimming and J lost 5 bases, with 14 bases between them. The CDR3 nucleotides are TGTGCCAACAGCCAGATTAGGGAGACCCAGTACCTC. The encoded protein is CANSQIRETQYL.

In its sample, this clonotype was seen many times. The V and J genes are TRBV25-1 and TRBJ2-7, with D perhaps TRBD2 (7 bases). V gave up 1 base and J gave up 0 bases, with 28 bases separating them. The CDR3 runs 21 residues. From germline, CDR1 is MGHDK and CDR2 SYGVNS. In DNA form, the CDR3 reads TGTGCCAGCAGTGAATGGGGAGGGGGGGATGATACAGGGCCCACCTCCTACGAGCAGTACTTC. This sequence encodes CASSEWGGGDDTGPTSYEQYF.

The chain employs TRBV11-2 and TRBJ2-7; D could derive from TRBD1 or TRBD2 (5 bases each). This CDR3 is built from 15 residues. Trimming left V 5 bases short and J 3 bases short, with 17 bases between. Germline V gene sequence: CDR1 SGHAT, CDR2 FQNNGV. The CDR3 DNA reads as TGTGCCAGCAGCCCGACCACGGGACGGAACTACGAGCAGTACTTC. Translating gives CASSPTTGRNYEQYF.

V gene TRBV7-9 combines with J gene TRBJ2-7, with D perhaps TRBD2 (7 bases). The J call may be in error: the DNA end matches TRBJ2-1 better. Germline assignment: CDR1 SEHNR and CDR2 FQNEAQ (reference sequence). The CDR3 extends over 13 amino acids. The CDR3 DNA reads TGTGCCAGCAGCGTGGGCGGGGGCACTGAGCAGTTCTTC. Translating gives CASSVGGGTEQFF.

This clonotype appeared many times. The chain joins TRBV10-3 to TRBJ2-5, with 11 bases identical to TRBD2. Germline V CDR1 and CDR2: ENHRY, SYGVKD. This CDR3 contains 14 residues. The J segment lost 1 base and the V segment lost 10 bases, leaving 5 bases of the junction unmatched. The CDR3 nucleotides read TGTGCCACGACTAGCGGGACTAGCCAAGAGACCCAGTACTTC. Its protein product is CATTSGTSQETQYF.

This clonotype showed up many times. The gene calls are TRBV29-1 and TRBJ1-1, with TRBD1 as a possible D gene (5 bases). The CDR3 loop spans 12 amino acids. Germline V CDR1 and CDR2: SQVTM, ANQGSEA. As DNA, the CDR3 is TGCAGTACCGGGACGGTGAACACTGAAGCTTTCTTT. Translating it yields CSTGTVNTEAFF.

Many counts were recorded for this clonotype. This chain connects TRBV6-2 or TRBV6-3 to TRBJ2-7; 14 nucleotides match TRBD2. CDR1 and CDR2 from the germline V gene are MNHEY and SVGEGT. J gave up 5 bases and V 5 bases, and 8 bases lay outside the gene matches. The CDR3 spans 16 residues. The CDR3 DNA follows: TGTGCCAGCAGTCGTAGAGGGACTAGCGGGGGCAACGAGCAGTACTTC. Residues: CASSRRGTSGGNEQYF.

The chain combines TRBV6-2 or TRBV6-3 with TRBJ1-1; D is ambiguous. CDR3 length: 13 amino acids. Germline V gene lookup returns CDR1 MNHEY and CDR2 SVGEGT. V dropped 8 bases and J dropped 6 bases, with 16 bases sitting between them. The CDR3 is CASALGSLAEAFF. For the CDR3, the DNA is TGTGCCAGCGCCCTGGGGAGCCTAGCTGAAGCTTTCTTT.

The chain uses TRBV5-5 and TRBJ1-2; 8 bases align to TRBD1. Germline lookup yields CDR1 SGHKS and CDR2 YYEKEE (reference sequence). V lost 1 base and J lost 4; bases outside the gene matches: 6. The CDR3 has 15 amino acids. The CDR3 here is CASSLNGQGGYGYTF. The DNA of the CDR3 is TGTGCCAGCAGCTTGAATGGACAGGGAGGCTATGGCTACACCTTC.

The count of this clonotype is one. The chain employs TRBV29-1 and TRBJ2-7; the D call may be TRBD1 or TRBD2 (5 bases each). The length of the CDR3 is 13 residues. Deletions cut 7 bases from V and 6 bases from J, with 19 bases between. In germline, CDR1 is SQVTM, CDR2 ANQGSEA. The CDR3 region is CSATLRDHCEQYF. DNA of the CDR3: TGCAGCGCCACCCTCCGGGACCACTGCGAGCAGTACTTC.

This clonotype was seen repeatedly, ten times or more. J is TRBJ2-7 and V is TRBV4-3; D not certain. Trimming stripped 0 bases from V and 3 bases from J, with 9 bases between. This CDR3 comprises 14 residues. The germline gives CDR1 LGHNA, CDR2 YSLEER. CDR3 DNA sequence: TGCGCCAGCAGCCAAGATACTGGAGTCTACGAGCAGTACTTC. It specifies CASSQDTGVYEQYF.

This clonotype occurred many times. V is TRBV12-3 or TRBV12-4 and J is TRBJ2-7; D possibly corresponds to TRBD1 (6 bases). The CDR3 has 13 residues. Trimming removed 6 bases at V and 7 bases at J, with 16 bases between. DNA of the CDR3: TGTGCCAGCAGCTACGGGACATTTCAGGAGCAGTACTTC. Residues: CASSYGTFQEQYF.

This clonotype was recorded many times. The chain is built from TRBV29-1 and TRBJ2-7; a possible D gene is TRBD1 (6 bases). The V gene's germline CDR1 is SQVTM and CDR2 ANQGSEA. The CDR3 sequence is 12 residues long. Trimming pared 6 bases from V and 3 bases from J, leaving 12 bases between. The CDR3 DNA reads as TGCAGCGTAAAAAACAGGGTCTACGAGCAGTACTTC. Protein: CSVKNRVYEQYF.

The CDR3 coding sequence is TGTGCCAGCACACCCAGGACAGGGAACACCGGGGAGCTGTTTTTT. It specifies CASTPRTGNTGELFF. The J gene is TRBJ2-2, the V gene TRBV2; 7 nucleotides match TRBD1. CDR1 is SNHLY, CDR2 FYNNEI, per germline. Trimming cost V 7 bases and J 1 base; bases outside gene matches: 6. This CDR3 contains 15 residues.

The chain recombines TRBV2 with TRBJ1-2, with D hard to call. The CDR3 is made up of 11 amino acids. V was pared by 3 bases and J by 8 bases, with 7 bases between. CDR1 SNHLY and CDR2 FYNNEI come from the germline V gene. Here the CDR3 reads CASSDEAGYTF. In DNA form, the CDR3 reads TGTGCCAGCAGTGACGAAGCAGGCTACACCTTC.

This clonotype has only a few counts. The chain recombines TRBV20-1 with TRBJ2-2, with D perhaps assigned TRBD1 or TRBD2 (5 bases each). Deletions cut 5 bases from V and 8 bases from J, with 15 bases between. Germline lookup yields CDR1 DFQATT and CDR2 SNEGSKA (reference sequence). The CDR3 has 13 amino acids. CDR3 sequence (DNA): TGCAGTGCTCCGGGACGGCACGAAGGGGAGCTGTTTTTT. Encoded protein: CSAPGRHEGELFF.

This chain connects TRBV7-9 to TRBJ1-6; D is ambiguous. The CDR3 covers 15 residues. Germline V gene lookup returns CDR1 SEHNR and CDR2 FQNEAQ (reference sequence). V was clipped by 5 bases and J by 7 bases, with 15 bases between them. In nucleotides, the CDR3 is TGTGCCAGCAGCCCGGGGTCCAAGTCCAATTCACCCCTCCACTTT. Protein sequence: CASSPGSKSNSPLHF.

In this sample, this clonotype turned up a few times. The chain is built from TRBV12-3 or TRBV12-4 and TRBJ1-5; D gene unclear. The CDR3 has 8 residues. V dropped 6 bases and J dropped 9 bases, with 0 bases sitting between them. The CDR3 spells CASRPQHF. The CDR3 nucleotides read TGTGCCAGCAGGCCCCAGCATTTT.